These 22 T cell receptor beta chains share one sample of origin, sequenced in a study of T-cell reconstitution after alpha-beta-depleted transplantation in children. Preparation of the TCRbeta library used unique molecular identifiers. TCRdb called the PCR reads again in MiXCR, with one record for every CDR3 protein. The data show about 600,000 distinct CDR3 sequences, under 15% seen once. Sample: PBMCs, mostly from graft donor cells, taken 360 days after TCRalphabeta/CD19-depleted stem cell transplant. The receptors come from a male patient younger than 18 who had a stem cell transplant for acute myeloid leukemia, so the T cells may come from the graft donor.

Ten or more counts support this clonotype. The chain carries TRBV9 and TRBJ1-2; D is ambiguous. CDR1 is SGDLS and CDR2 is YYNGEE in the germline V gene. The V end lost 2 bases, the J end lost 0 bases, and 8 bases lay between the germline ends. The CDR3 is 14 amino acids. The CDR3 nucleotides read TGTGCCAGCAGCGTGGGAGGAGCTAACTATGGCTACACCTTC. Translation: CASSVGGANYGYTF.

The gene calls are TRBV4-2 and TRBJ2-7; unclear D gene. The CDR3 has 15 residues. The V gene's germline CDR1 is LGHNA and CDR2 YNFKEQ. The V and J ends lost 0 bases and 1 base respectively, with 10 bases between them. As DNA, the CDR3 is TGTGCCAGCAGCCAAGAGGATAAAGGGTCCTACGAGCAGTACTTC. This gives the protein CASSQEDKGSYEQYF.

In this sample, this clonotype turned up a few times. This sequence joins TRBV14 and TRBJ2-7; a weak D match, TRBD1 (5 bases). Looked up from germline, CDR1 is SGHDN and CDR2 is FVKESK. CDR3 length: 16 residues. Between the trimmed V and J ends, which lost 0 bases and 2 bases, there was a span of 14 bases. The CDR3 sequence: CASSQDRRGKPYEQYF. The CDR3 nucleotides are TGTGCCAGCAGCCAAGATCGTAGGGGAAAACCCTACGAGCAGTACTTC.

This clonotype was found many times. V is TRBV5-1 and J is TRBJ2-1; D call uncertain. The CDR3 has 12 amino acids. With 2 bases removed from V and 9 bases from J, the gap between germline ends came to 9 bases. CDR1 is SGHRS and CDR2 is YFSETQ in the germline V gene. The CDR3 nucleotides are TGCGCCAGCAGCTTCATTGGTGGTGAGCAGTTCTTC. It specifies CASSFIGGEQFF.

The V call is TRBV3-1, the J call TRBJ1-5, with 10 positions matching TRBD1. This CDR3 region has 17 residues. From germline, CDR1 is LGHDT and CDR2 YNNKEL (reference sequence). V was clipped by 1 base and J by 0 bases; unmatched bases: 3. CDR3 sequence: CASSQGTGGYSNQPQHF. The CDR3 DNA sequence: TGTGCCAGCAGCCAAGGGACAGGGGGTTATAGCAATCAGCCCCAGCATTTT. The whole variable domain, remainder taken from reference TRBV3-1 and TRBJ1-5, is DTAVSQTPKYLVTQMGNDKSIKCEQNLGHDTMYWYKQDSKKFLKIMFSYNNKELIINETVPNRFSPKSPDKAHLNLHINSLELGDSAVYFCASSQGTGGYSNQPQHFGDGTRLSIL.

The chain links TRBV7-3 to TRBJ2-5; no clear D. Looked up from germline, CDR1 is SGHTA and CDR2 is FQGTGA. V gave up 4 bases and J gave up 5 bases, with 17 bases separating them. This CDR3 has 15 residues. CDR3 loop: CASSSTGASQETQYF. The CDR3 coding sequence is TGTGCCAGCAGCTCCACGGGCGCTTCCCAGGAGACCCAGTACTTC.

In this sample, this clonotype turned up many times. The chain is built from TRBV18 and TRBJ2-1; 12 nucleotides line up with TRBD2. V shed 6 bases and J 4 bases; nucleotides not matched to a gene: 4. The CDR3 totals 15 residues. Per the germline V gene, CDR1 is KGHSH and CDR2 is LQKENI. Here the CDR3 DNA reads TGTGCCAGCTCCGAACTAGCGGGAGGTTACAATGAGCAGTTCTTC. Its translation is CASSELAGGYNEQFF. Using reference TRBV18 and TRBJ2-1 for the parts outside the CDR3, the full variable domain is NAGVMQNPRHLVRRRGQEARLRCSPMKGHSHVYWYRQLPEEGLKFMVYLQKENIIDESGMPKERFSAEFPKEGPSILRIQQVVRGDSAAYFCASSELAGGYNEQFFGPGTRLTVL.

This clonotype has only a few counts. J is TRBJ2-2 and V is TRBV28; possible D gene TRBD2, 5 bases. The CDR3 covers 15 residues. Between the trimmed V and J ends, which lost 1 base and 4 bases, there was a span of 10 bases. Germline V gene sequence: CDR1 MDHEN, CDR2 SYDVKM. CDR3 amino acids: CASSLFGVSTGELFF. The DNA for the CDR3 is TGTGCCAGCAGTTTATTCGGGGTGAGCACCGGGGAGCTGTTTTTT.

In this sample, this clonotype turned up many times. In nucleotides, the CDR3 is TGTGCCAGCAGTTCCTACCGGACATCCTACGAGCAGTACTTC. Translation gives CASSSYRTSYEQYF. The chain employs TRBV12-3 or TRBV12-4 and TRBJ2-7, with D perhaps TRBD1 (5 bases). V was clipped by 4 bases and J by 1 base, with 11 bases between them. The CDR3 covers 14 residues.

The chain links TRBV10-3 to TRBJ2-7; TRBD2 matches at 9 bases. This CDR3 is built from 15 residues. After removal of 4 bases from V and 0 bases from J, the junction contained 4 bases not matched to a gene. In germline, CDR1 is ENHRY, CDR2 SYGVKD. The CDR3 DNA reads as TGTGCCATCAGTGGGCCGACTAGCGGCTCCTACGAGCAGTACTTC. This translates into CAISGPTSGSYEQYF.

The chain is built from TRBV9 and TRBJ1-1; perhaps TRBD1 as D (5 bases). There are 14 residues in the CDR3. Germline values: CDR1 SGDLS, CDR2 YYNGEE. Deletions cut 0 bases from V and 3 bases from J, with 9 bases between. Written as DNA, the CDR3 is TGTGCCAGCAGCGTAGGGATAGGGGACACTGAAGCTTTCTTT. This codes for CASSVGIGDTEAFF.

This clonotype was seen ten or more times. The V and J genes are TRBV28 and TRBJ1-1; D is possibly TRBD1 (5 bases). V gave up 5 bases and J gave up 9 bases, with 10 bases separating them. The CDR3 contains 11 residues. Germline V lookup: CDR1 MDHEN, CDR2 SYDVKM. CDR3 sequence (DNA): TGTGCCAGCAGTGGGGACTCCCAAGCTTTCTTT. It translates to CASSGDSQAFF. Filled out from reference TRBV28 and TRBJ1-1, the complete variable domain reads DVKVTQSSRYLVKRTGEKVFLECVQDMDHENMFWYRQDPGLGLRLIYFSYDVKMKEKGDIPEGYSVSREKKERFSLILESASTNQTSMYLCASSGDSQAFFGQGTRLTVV.

About this clonotype itself: A read error may produce the germline difference seen at one junction end. V usage is TRBV9 and J usage is TRBJ2-3, with D possibly matching TRBD1 (6 bases). Germline V lookup: CDR1 SGDLS, CDR2 YYNGEE. The CDR3 has 15 residues. CDR3 loop: CAISLDRTSTDTQYF. The CDR3 nucleotides read TGTGCCATCAGCCTAGACAGGACTAGCACAGATACGCAGTATTTT.

This clonotype was picked up a small number of times. The chain is built from TRBV28 and TRBJ2-2; 10 nucleotides align to TRBD2. Germline assignment: CDR1 MDHEN and CDR2 SYDVKM. CDR3 length: 17 amino acids. Trimming removed 6 bases from V and 2 bases from J; junction bases left unmatched: 9. CDR3 loop: CASRHRGTSANTGELFF. Written as DNA, the CDR3 is TGTGCCAGCAGGCACAGGGGGACTAGCGCTAACACCGGGGAGCTGTTTTTT.

This clonotype was observed a few times. CDR3 in amino acids: CASRPWWGDYGYTF. The CDR3 coding sequence is TGTGCCAGCCGGCCCTGGTGGGGAGACTATGGCTACACCTTC. The V and J genes are TRBV5-8 and TRBJ1-2; no definite D call. Deletions cut 7 bases from V and 3 bases from J, with 16 bases between. Germline CDR1 and CDR2: SGHTS and YDEGEE. This CDR3 is built from 14 residues.

The chain uses TRBV12-3 or TRBV12-4 and TRBJ2-5, with TRBD2 as a possible D gene (6 bases). CDR3 size: 13 residues. V lost 6 bases and J 3 bases, leaving 11 bases between the germline ends. The CDR3 DNA sequence: TGTGCCAGCAGCCCGACTAGTAAAGAGACCCAGTACTTC. Translating gives CASSPTSKETQYF.

This clonotype was seen a handful of times. The genes are TRBV7-4 and TRBJ2-3; D uncertain. CDR1 and CDR2 from the germline V gene are SGHVT and SQSDAQ. The CDR3 is 15 amino acids. The V gene lost 1 base and the J gene lost 3 bases, with 11 bases spanning the gap. For the CDR3, the DNA is TGTGCCAGCAGCTTAGAAAGTCGGGTAACAGATACGCAGTATTTT. Translation gives CASSLESRVTDTQYF.

This clonotype was observed a handful of times. The rearrangement uses TRBV7-3 and TRBJ2-1; 12 positions match TRBD2. Unmatched junction bases numbered 6, after V lost 1 base and J lost 5 bases. Germline assignment: CDR1 SGHTA and CDR2 FQGTGA. The CDR3 has 17 amino acids. The CDR3 spells CASSLIGTSGLDNEQFF. CDR3 in DNA: TGTGCCAGCAGCTTAATTGGGACTAGCGGGTTGGACAATGAGCAGTTCTTC.

J is TRBJ2-7 and V is TRBV28; D gene uncertain. Germline V gene sequence: CDR1 MDHEN, CDR2 SYDVKM. The V end lost 6 bases, the J end lost 7 bases, and 13 bases lay between the germline ends. This CDR3 spans 12 amino acids. This chain's CDR3 is CASSLLLGEQYF. The CDR3 DNA follows: TGTGCCAGCAGCCTACTGTTGGGGGAGCAGTACTTC.

This clonotype appeared many times. The rearrangement joins TRBV12-3 or TRBV12-4 to TRBJ2-7, with D unclear. This CDR3 contains 14 residues. The V end was cut by 7 bases, the J end by 2 bases, with 15 bases between. In DNA, the CDR3 is TGTGCCAGCACCCCGGTATTAGGTCCCTACGAGCAGTACTTC. It yields the protein CASTPVLGPYEQYF.

This clonotype occurred a few times. The chain carries TRBV4-3 and TRBJ2-3; D is unresolved. The V end was cut by 0 bases, the J end by 5 bases, with 9 bases between. The germline V gene encodes CDR1 LGHNA and CDR2 YSLEER. The CDR3 consists of 14 residues. The CDR3 sequence: CASSQDSTRDTQYF. The CDR3 DNA is TGCGCCAGCAGCCAAGATTCCACCCGAGATACGCAGTATTTT.

At least ten counts were recorded for this clonotype. The chain recombines TRBV29-1 with TRBJ2-7, with 9 bases aligning to TRBD2. The trim removed 7 bases at V and 2 bases at J, leaving 3 bases unmatched. Per the germline V gene, CDR1 is SQVTM and CDR2 is ANQGSEA. The length of the CDR3 is 12 residues. The CDR3 nucleotides read TGCAGCGGAACTAGCGGGCCCTACGAGCAGTACTTC. This codes for CSGTSGPYEQYF.